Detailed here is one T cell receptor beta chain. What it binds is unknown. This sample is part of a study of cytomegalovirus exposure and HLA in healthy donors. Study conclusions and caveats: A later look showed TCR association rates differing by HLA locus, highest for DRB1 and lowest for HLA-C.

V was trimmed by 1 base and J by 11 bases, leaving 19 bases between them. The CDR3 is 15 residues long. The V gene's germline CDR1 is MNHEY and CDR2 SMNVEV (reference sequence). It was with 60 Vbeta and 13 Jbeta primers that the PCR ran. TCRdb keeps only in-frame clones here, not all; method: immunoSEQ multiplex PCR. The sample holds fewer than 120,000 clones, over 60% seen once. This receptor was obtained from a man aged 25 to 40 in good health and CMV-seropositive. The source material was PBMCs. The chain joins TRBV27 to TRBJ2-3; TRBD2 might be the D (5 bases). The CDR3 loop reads CASSLFPSEAGEQYF. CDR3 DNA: TGTGCCAGCAGTTTATTCCCCTCGGAGGCCGGGGAGCAGTATTTT.